These 31 T cell receptor beta chains came from one sample sequenced in a study of blood T cell repertoires in COVID-19 (TCRdb year 2020). Library generation was performed with the immunoSEQ multiplex PCR assay. TCRdb carries this immuneACCESS record with in-frame sequences only. Its versions omit some clonotypes, under half of them owing to an unresolved V gene in the studies checked, with the rest unexplained. The sample table contains about 49,000 clones; only one count was recorded for under 85% of them. 11% to 15% of the sample lies in the top ten. The sample comprised peripheral blood. The receptors stem from a human donor in a cohort sampled during active COVID-19.

This clone appeared a single time. This chain uses TRBV5-1 with TRBJ1-1; D gene unclear. V was cut by 1 base and J by 1 base, with 11 bases left in between. The CDR3 consists of 15 residues. The germline CDR1 and CDR2 sequences are SGHRS and YFSETQ. The DNA for the CDR3 is TGCGCCAGCAGCTTGAGCACAGAGTGGAACACTGAAGCTTTCTTT. Protein: CASSLSTEWNTEAFF. Looking up the rest from reference TRBV5-1 and TRBJ1-1 gives the full variable domain: KAGVTQTPRYLIKTRGQQVTLSCSPISGHRSVSWYQQTPGQGLQFLFEYFSETQRNKGNFPGRFSGRQFSNSRSEMNVSTLELGDSALYLCASSLSTEWNTEAFFGQGTRLTVV.

This clone was seen only a few times. CDR3 loop: CASSTRTGDPQHF. The CDR3 DNA reads TGTGCCAGCAGCACTCGGACAGGGGACCCCCAGCATTTT. The chain joins TRBV4-2 to TRBJ1-5; 9 nucleotides agree with TRBD1. Trimming at V came to 5 bases and at J to 10 bases, leaving 6 bases not matched to a gene. Germline V gene data show CDR1 as LGHNA and CDR2 as YNFKEQ. The CDR3 runs 13 residues.

V is TRBV7-2 and J is TRBJ2-7, with D perhaps matching TRBD1 (5 bases). The CDR3 is 16 residues long. Germline CDR1 SGHTA, CDR2 FQGNSA. V shed 1 base and J shed 0 bases, with 13 bases lying between them. The CDR3 region is CASSLGPQVNSYEQYF. The CDR3 DNA is TGTGCCAGCAGCTTAGGGCCACAGGTTAACTCCTACGAGCAGTACTTC.

The chain uses TRBV29-1 and TRBJ2-1; D gene unclear. The CDR3 runs to 13 residues. V dropped 5 bases and J dropped 7 bases, with 15 bases sitting between them. In germline, CDR1 is SQVTM, CDR2 ANQGSEA. This CDR3 is CSVPLSSRNEQFF. The CDR3 nucleotides are TGCAGCGTTCCCCTAAGTAGTAGAAATGAGCAGTTCTTC.

This chain joins TRBV7-9 and TRBJ1-6; 8 nucleotides align to TRBD1. V lost 5 bases and J lost 3; bases outside the gene matches: 9. CDR3 size: 17 residues. Germline lookup yields CDR1 SEHNR and CDR2 FQNEAQ (reference sequence). The CDR3 DNA follows: TGTGCCAGCAGCGATATAACAGGGGGTGTCTATAATTCACCCCTCCACTTT. Amino acids: CASSDITGGVYNSPLHF.

In regard to this clone: The missing conserved phenylalanine or tryptophan at the end of this CDR3 makes a read error likely. The genes are TRBV2 and TRBJ2-7; weak D call: TRBD1 (6 bases). Trimming removed 11 bases at V and 3 bases at J, with 14 bases between. CDR3 size: 12 residues. Germline V gene data show CDR1 as SNHLY and CDR2 as FYNNEI. DNA of the CDR3: TGTGCCGGCCGGGACATACACTACGAGCAGTACCTC. Residues: CAGRDIHYEQYL.

This chain joins TRBV7-3 and TRBJ2-3; 7 bases fit TRBD1. V gave up 6 bases and J gave up 1 base; unmatched junction bases: 10. Germline loops: CDR1 SGHTA, CDR2 FQGTGA. This CDR3 has 16 residues. Written as DNA, the CDR3 is TGTGCCAGCAGTCCGCAGGGGGAGACACGCACAGATACGCAGTATTTT. Its translation: CASSPQGETRTDTQYF.

Only one count was recorded for this clone. This CDR3 is CASTAGFGYTF. The CDR3 DNA reads as TGTGCCAGTACGGCGGGGTTTGGCTACACCTTC. This chain links TRBV19 with TRBJ1-2; the D is unclear. Trimming took off 7 bases at V and 7 bases at J, with 10 bases between the two ends. Germline CDR1 is LNHDA and CDR2 is SQIVND (reference sequence). The CDR3 runs 11 residues.

As DNA, the CDR3 is TGTGCCAGTATGACCCCCGGAGGGAGCCATCAGCCCCAGCATTTT. It translates to CASMTPGGSHQPQHF. This rearrangement joins TRBV19 to TRBJ1-5, with no clear D. The CDR3 loop spans 15 amino acids. Trimming cost V 7 bases and J 5 bases, with 18 bases left between them. The germline gives CDR1 LNHDA, CDR2 SQIVND (reference sequence).

The rearrangement joins TRBV11-2 to TRBJ1-3, with 8 nucleotides matching TRBD1. CDR1 is SGHAT, CDR2 FQNNGV, per germline. Trimming took 5 bases from V and 1 from J; bases not matched to a gene: 4. CDR3 length: 15 amino acids. The CDR3 spells CASSPGQGSGNTIYF. The CDR3 coding sequence is TGTGCCAGCAGCCCAGGACAGGGATCTGGAAACACCATATATTTT.

The chain recombines TRBV19 with TRBJ2-1, with a tentative D call TRBD1 (6 bases). Germline V gene data show CDR1 as LNHDA and CDR2 as SQIVND (reference sequence). The CDR3 loop spans 12 amino acids. CDR3 in amino acids: CATTGNGNEQFF. The CDR3 DNA follows: TGTGCAACAACAGGGAATGGCAATGAGCAGTTCTTC.

Judged by abundance, this clone is medium-sized. This chain connects TRBV6-1 to TRBJ1-5; TRBD1 is a possible D gene (5 bases). V was shortened by 1 base and J by 6 bases, with 13 bases between the two germline ends. CDR3 size: 15 residues. CDR1 and CDR2 from the germline V gene are MNHNS and SASEGT. The CDR3 coding sequence is TGTGCCAGCAGTGAAGAGGCAGGGCGAAGTCAGCCCCAGCATTTT. As protein: CASSEEAGRSQPQHF.

The chain combines TRBV19 with TRBJ1-1; no firm D call. Germline V gene lookup returns CDR1 LNHDA and CDR2 SQIVND (reference sequence). This CDR3 comprises 13 residues. V shed 4 bases and J shed 1 base, with 7 bases lying between them. CDR3 sequence: CASSRYGNTEAFF. DNA of the CDR3: TGTGCCAGTAGTAGGTACGGGAACACTGAAGCTTTCTTT.

The CDR3 sequence is CASSFQLAGESGSYEQYF. CDR3 bases: TGTGCCAGCAGCTTCCAACTAGCGGGAGAATCTGGATCCTACGAGCAGTACTTC. V and J are TRBV7-8 and TRBJ2-7, with 11 positions matching TRBD2. Per the germline V gene, CDR1 is SGHVS and CDR2 is FQNEAQ. With V trimmed by 3 bases and J by 1 base, 11 bases remained unmatched. This CDR3 region has 18 residues.

The chain recombines TRBV18 with TRBJ2-2; TRBD2 might be the D (6 bases). This CDR3 is 11 amino acids long. Germline loops: CDR1 KGHSH, CDR2 LQKENI. V was pared by 8 bases and J by 6 bases, with 7 bases between. The CDR3 region is CASRGSGELFF. The CDR3 DNA reads as TGTGCCAGCCGGGGGTCCGGGGAGCTGTTTTTT. The full variable domain, with the rest looked up from reference TRBV18 and TRBJ2-2, is NAGVMQNPRHLVRRRGQEARLRCSPMKGHSHVYWYRQLPEEGLKFMVYLQKENIIDESGMPKERFSAEFPKEGPSILRIQQVVRGDSAAYFCASRGSGELFFGEGSRLTVL.

This clone was seen more than once but under ten times. The V and J genes are TRBV6-5 and TRBJ1-1; weak D call: TRBD1 (5 bases). Trimming removed 6 bases from V and 10 bases from J, with 18 bases in between. The germline V gene has CDR1 MNHEY and CDR2 SVGAGI. This CDR3 comprises 13 residues. CDR3 in DNA: TGTGCCAGCAGGACTGACAGTCTCTCTACAGCTTTCTTT. Residues: CASRTDSLSTAFF.

The chain uses TRBV19 and TRBJ2-2; weak D call: TRBD1 (7 bases). The CDR3 sequence is 14 residues long. The V end lost 10 bases, the J end lost 0 bases, and 12 bases lay between the germline ends. Germline CDR1 is LNHDA and CDR2 is SQIVND (reference sequence). The CDR3 loop is CATGGQSNTGELFF. In DNA, the CDR3 is TGTGCCACCGGGGGACAGTCGAACACCGGGGAGCTGTTTTTT.

This chain uses TRBV19 with TRBJ1-1, with D perhaps matching TRBD1 (5 bases). CDR1 is LNHDA and CDR2 is SQIVND in the germline V gene (reference sequence). The length of the CDR3 is 15 residues. V lost 3 bases, J lost 0 bases, and 11 bases lay in between. The CDR3 reads CASSISGGLNTEAFF. The CDR3 coding sequence is TGTGCCAGTAGTATCTCCGGGGGGTTGAACACTGAAGCTTTCTTT. The full variable domain, in which reference TRBV19 and TRBJ1-1 provide the parts outside the CDR3, is DGGITQSPKYLFRKEGQNVTLSCEQNLNHDAMYWYRQDPGQGLRLIYYSQIVNDFQKGDIAEGYSVSREKKESFPLTVTSAQKNPTAFYLCASSISGGLNTEAFFGQGTRLTVV.

The CDR3 here is CASSLRQSSTDTQYF. CDR3 coding DNA: TGTGCCAGCTCACTCCGACAGTCTAGCACAGATACGCAGTATTTT. The rearrangement links TRBV18 to TRBJ2-3; D perhaps matches TRBD1 (5 bases). The V and J ends lost 4 bases and 0 bases respectively, with 11 bases between them. Germline-derived CDR1 and CDR2 are KGHSH and LQKENI. The CDR3 runs 15 residues.

The gene calls are TRBV2 and TRBJ1-5; no firm D call. CDR1 SNHLY and CDR2 FYNNEI come from the germline V gene. The CDR3 consists of 14 residues. Trimming shortened V by 4 bases and J by 1 base, and 8 bases separated the two germline ends. Here the CDR3 reads CASSAGLSNQPQHF. The DNA for the CDR3 is TGTGCCAGCAGTGCGGGTTTGAGCAATCAGCCCCAGCATTTT.

This chain joins TRBV10-2 and TRBJ1-6; D unresolved. Germline V gene sequence: CDR1 WSHSY, CDR2 SAAADI. The CDR3 has 14 amino acids. V was cut by 5 bases and J by 7 bases, with 12 bases left in between. In DNA form, the CDR3 reads TGCGCCAGCAGTTTTGACCCGACAAATTCACCCCTCCACTTT. Translation: CASSFDPTNSPLHF.

This sequence joins TRBV4-3 and TRBJ2-2; maybe TRBD2 (6 bases). The CDR3 has 20 residues. Germline CDR1 LGHNA, CDR2 YSLEER. Trimming removed 3 bases from V and 1 base from J, with 24 bases in between. As DNA, the CDR3 is TGCGCCAGCAGCCAGGGAATTGGAGGGACGGCCGCTTTGAACACCGGGGAGCTGTTTTTT. As protein: CASSQGIGGTAALNTGELFF.

The V call is TRBV19, the J call TRBJ2-7; D perhaps matches TRBD2 (6 bases). V was shortened by 5 bases and J by 9 bases, with 23 bases between the two germline ends. This CDR3 spans 15 amino acids. Per the germline V gene, CDR1 is LNHDA and CDR2 is SQIVND (reference sequence). The chain's CDR3 is CASSVGLSSPTRQYF. CDR3 bases: TGTGCCAGTAGTGTGGGACTGAGCTCTCCTACGAGGCAGTACTTC.

This clone was detected only once. The rearrangement uses TRBV19 and TRBJ2-1; D gene unclear. Trimming cost V 3 bases and J 5 bases, with 8 bases left between them. This CDR3 has 13 residues. Germline V gene sequence: CDR1 LNHDA, CDR2 SQIVND (reference sequence). DNA of the CDR3: TGTGCCAGTAGTATTGGGCAGAACAATGAGCAGTTCTTC. Amino acid sequence: CASSIGQNNEQFF.

In DNA form, the CDR3 reads TGCAGCGTTGAAGATGGGACTGAGTACGAGCAGTACTTC. Its translation: CSVEDGTEYEQYF. The chain joins TRBV29-1 to TRBJ2-7, with D maybe TRBD2 (6 bases). Germline CDR1 is SQVTM and CDR2 is ANQGSEA. This CDR3 comprises 13 residues. Deletions cut 0 bases from V and 4 bases from J, with 10 bases between.

V and J are TRBV2 and TRBJ1-1, with D unclear. Between the trimmed V and J ends, which lost 5 bases and 0 bases, there was a span of 4 bases. Germline V CDR1 and CDR2: SNHLY, FYNNEI. This CDR3 has 12 residues. CDR3 nucleotide sequence: TGTGCCAGCAGTCAGATGAACACTGAAGCTTTCTTT. The encoded protein is CASSQMNTEAFF.

This clone came up once. V is TRBV5-1 and J is TRBJ1-2; TRBD1 is a possible D gene (5 bases). The CDR3 sequence is 14 residues long. Trimming removed 2 bases from V and 5 bases from J, with 13 bases in between. CDR1 SGHRS and CDR2 YFSETQ come from the germline V gene. The CDR3 nucleotides are TGCGCCAGCAGCTTAGATCCAGGGCCATATGGCTACACCTTC. Its protein product is CASSLDPGPYGYTF.

The chain links TRBV2 to TRBJ2-7; 7 positions match TRBD1. The CDR3 runs 12 residues. The junction had 3 bases not matched to a gene; V was cut back by 6 bases and J by 4 bases. Germline CDR1 is SNHLY and CDR2 is FYNNEI. Written as DNA, the CDR3 is TGTGCCAGCAGCCGGGGACAGTACGAGCAGTACTTC. This codes for CASSRGQYEQYF.

This clone turned up a few times. The chain links TRBV5-5 to TRBJ2-7, with D perhaps matching TRBD1 (5 bases). V was trimmed by 0 bases and J by 6 bases, leaving 10 bases between them. Germline CDR1 and CDR2: SGHKS and YYEKEE (reference sequence). The CDR3 has 13 residues. In DNA form, the CDR3 reads TGTGCCAGCAGCTTGGAGGGGATCGGCGAGCAGTACTTC. Protein sequence: CASSLEGIGEQYF.

V usage is TRBV29-1 and J usage is TRBJ2-5; D not certain. This CDR3 spans 14 amino acids. The germline V gene has CDR1 SQVTM and CDR2 ANQGSEA. Trimming pared 2 bases from V and 2 bases from J, leaving 12 bases between. The CDR3 is CSVERSTVQETQYF. For the CDR3, the DNA is TGCAGCGTTGAAAGGTCTACAGTTCAAGAGACCCAGTACTTC.

This chain connects TRBV6-2 or TRBV6-3 to TRBJ2-1; 10 bases are a match to TRBD2. Germline V gene lookup returns CDR1 MNHEY and CDR2 SVGEGT. Trimming took 6 bases from V and 4 from J; bases not matched to a gene: 6. The CDR3 covers 15 residues. CDR3 coding DNA: TGTGCCAGCAGCCGAACTAGCGGGGCTTACAATGAGCAGTTCTTC. Amino acid sequence: CASSRTSGAYNEQFF.